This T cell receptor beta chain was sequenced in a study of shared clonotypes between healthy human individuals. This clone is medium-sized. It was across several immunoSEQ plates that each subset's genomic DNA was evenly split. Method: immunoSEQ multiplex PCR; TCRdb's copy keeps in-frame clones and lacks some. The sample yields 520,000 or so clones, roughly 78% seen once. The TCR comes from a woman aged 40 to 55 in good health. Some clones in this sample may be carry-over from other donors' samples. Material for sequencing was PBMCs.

CDR3 DNA sequence: TGTGCCAGCAGTCGTCCCGGGACTAGCGGGAGTACCGAGCAGTACTTC. Translation: CASSRPGTSGSTEQYF. The chain employs TRBV7-9 and TRBJ2-7, with TRBD2 matching 14 bases. The V and J ends lost 6 bases and 6 bases, in that order; junction bases with no gene match: 10. The germline V gene encodes CDR1 SEHNR and CDR2 FQNEAQ (reference sequence). The CDR3 has 16 residues.